The 3 T cell receptor beta chains given below trace back to one sample, sequenced in a study of blood T cell repertoires in COVID-19. The assay was immunoSEQ multiplex PCR, and TCRdb's table has in-frame clones only and misses some. Of 250,000 to 300,000 clones in the sample, 80% to 90% were seen once. Sequenced material: PBMCs or T cells enriched from blood (not recorded which). These receptors all stem from a woman in her forties or fifties who had recovered from COVID-19.

The chain couples TRBV19 to TRBJ1-5, with D perhaps TRBD1 (5 bases). Germline V CDR1 and CDR2: LNHDA, SQIVND (reference sequence). The germline V and J ends were trimmed by 6 bases and 4 bases, with 7 bases remaining between them. The CDR3 has 12 residues. In nucleotides, the CDR3 is TGTGCCAGTAGAAGGGGAAATCAGCCCCAGCATTTT. It specifies CASRRGNQPQHF.

The rearrangement links TRBV6-5 to TRBJ1-5, with no clear D. Germline V gene sequence: CDR1 MNHEY, CDR2 SVGAGI. V gave up 7 bases and J gave up 5 bases, with 12 bases separating them. CDR3 length: 13 amino acids. The CDR3 protein is CASKSSGDQPQHF. CDR3 sequence (DNA): TGTGCCAGCAAGTCCTCCGGGGATCAGCCCCAGCATTTT.

This chain connects TRBV10-2 to TRBJ1-5; 8 positions match TRBD1. The V gene's germline CDR1 is WSHSY and CDR2 SAAADI. J lost 2 bases, V lost 7 bases, and 1 base had no gene match. The CDR3 is made up of 13 amino acids. Written as DNA, the CDR3 is TGCGCCAGCAAGGGACAGGGCAATCAGCCCCAGCATTTT. Its protein is CASKGQGNQPQHF.